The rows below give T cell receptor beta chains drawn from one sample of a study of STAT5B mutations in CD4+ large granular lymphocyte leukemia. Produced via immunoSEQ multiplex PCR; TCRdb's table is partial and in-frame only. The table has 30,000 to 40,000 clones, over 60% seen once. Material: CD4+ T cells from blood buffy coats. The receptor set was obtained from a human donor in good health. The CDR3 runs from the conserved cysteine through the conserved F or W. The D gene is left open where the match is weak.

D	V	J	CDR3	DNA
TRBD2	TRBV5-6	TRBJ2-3	CASSFYSGGSGFTDTQYF	TGTGCCAGCAGCTTTTATAGCGGGGGGTCTGGGTTCACAGATACGCAGTATTTT
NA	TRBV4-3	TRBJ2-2	CASRPFWQANTGELFF	TGCGCCAGCAGACCTTTTTGGCAGGCGAACACCGGGGAGCTGTTTTTT
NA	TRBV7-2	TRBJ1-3	CASSSGTFSGNTIYF	TGTGCCAGCAGCTCCGGGACATTCTCTGGAAACACCATATATTTT
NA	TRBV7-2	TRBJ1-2	CASSSPPGRAGLTNYGYTF	TGTGCCAGCAGCTCGCCCCCGGGACGTGCCGGGTTGACTAACTATGGCTACACCTTC
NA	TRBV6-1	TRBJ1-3	CASSGGGGRNTIYF	TGTGCCAGCAGTGGTGGCGGAGGGAGGAACACCATATATTTT
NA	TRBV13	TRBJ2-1	CASSRTRVYNEQFF	TGTGCCAGCTCAAGGACAAGGGTCTACAATGAGCAGTTCTTC
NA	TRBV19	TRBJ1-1	CASSIIQGRNTEAFF	TGTGCCAGTAGTATAATACAGGGTAGGAACACTGAAGCTTTCTTT
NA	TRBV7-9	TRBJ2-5	CASSFTGAETQYF	TGTGCCAGCAGCTTTACGGGGGCAGAGACCCAGTACTTC